The sequence of this T cell receptor beta chain was determined in a study of PD-1 blockade in classical Hodgkin lymphoma (dated by TCRdb to the early 2020s). For context, the study as a whole: Nivolumab dosing was 3 mg/kg intravenously every 2 weeks, continuing until either disease progression or unacceptable toxicity. The study used CyTOF and TCR beta sequencing to define a peripheral blood immune signature of response to PD-1 blockade in classical Hodgkin lymphoma. General findings and caveats noted by the study authors: Only a single clinical trial cohort was studied, and what caused the repertoire differences, possibly disease activity or prior therapy, remained undefined. Among trial patients, those achieving complete response had baseline diversity similar to that of newly diagnosed patients, while diversity was significantly lower in partial responders and progressors. Lower diversity was observed in patients in whom nivolumab was started less than 1 year after ASCT, and these patients were excluded from later analyses so that confounding by immune reconstitution would be avoided. By C4D1, a significant rise was seen in CD4+ TCR diversity but not in CD8+ TCR diversity (p=0.0027 vs p=0.16), and the rise was most apparent among complete responders (p=0.02). Newly diagnosed patients were reported to have lower baseline TCR diversity than healthy donors, and relapsed/refractory patients were reported to have lower baseline TCR diversity still.

The Qiagen DNeasy kit was used to extract genomic DNA both from unsorted PBMCs and from the negatively selected CD4+ and CD8+ fractions. TCR beta CDR3 regions were amplified by immunoSEQ multiplex PCR using primers annealing to V and J segments. A synthetic immune receptor repertoire was used to minimize amplification bias, and any residual bias was removed computationally once sequencing was done. The authors' analysis ran thus. Custom Python scripts were used to quantify repertoire diversity as the Shannon entropy index. Unsorted, CD4+ and CD8+ repertoires were examined separately, except in combined analyses, for which CD4+ and CD8+ sequences were merged in silico. A clone was considered expanded if an increase in frequency of at least 2-fold after treatment relative to C1D1 was found, and a pseudocount of 0.5 was applied to clones undetected at baseline. Singleton clones were defined as clones with 0 or 1 copy at C1D1, and non-singleton clones were defined as clones with 2 or more copies. Clones expanded in unsorted samples were annotated as CD4+, CD8+ or unknown by matching protein sequences in sorted samples from the same patient. Wilcoxon tests were applied to paired samples to test diversity changes from C1D1 to C4D1. This is the immuneACCESS table as TCRdb keeps it, with only in-frame sequences that have V and J called. A part of the clones is gone; compared with another copy, unresolved V genes explain less than half, and the rest is unexplained. D and trimming were read from the DNA, whereas the V and J calls and clone size are those reported in that table. Across this sample there are approximately 45,000 clones, with around three fifths seen only once. The ten most abundant clones make up over 3% of the sample.

What the time point label conveys for this sample: cycle 4 day 1 (C4D1), after five to seven weeks of nivolumab. Every trial patient had relapsed following autologous stem cell transplantation, and prior brentuximab vedotin exposure was what differed among cohorts A, B and C. The trial cohort was composed of under 70 patients with relapsed/refractory classical Hodgkin lymphoma, for whom complete response, partial response or progressive disease was recorded as best overall response. Trial patients were treated with single-agent nivolumab in the multi-cohort phase II CheckMate 205 trial. An independent review committee assessed best overall response using the 2007 International Working Group response criteria. Trial PBMCs were collected just before the start of nivolumab (C1D1) and during therapy at cycle 2 day 1 and cycle 4 day 1. After peripheral blood was drawn into 8 mL Vacutainer Cell Preparation Tubes, PBMCs were isolated by centrifugation and then cryopreserved.

Taking its sample share into account, this clone is medium-sized (0.01 to 0.1%). No cognate antigen has been identified for it. No much larger clonotype is one base removed from it; base qualities were not supplied. CDR1 and CDR2 were assigned from the germline V gene (reference sequence) as MNHEY and SMNVEV. Measured from the cysteine to the phenylalanine, the CDR3 is 16 residues long. Only the CDR3 portion is preserved as DNA: 48 bases, with reading frame beginning at the first base. V lost 0 bases and J lost 1 base, and the count of bases not matched to a germline gene is 4. Sample: peripheral blood mononuclear cells (PBMCs), taken before the fourth cycle of nivolumab. The rearrangement joined TRBV27 to TRBJ2-7, with 9 bases aligning to TRBD1. This clonotype was obtained from a human donor with classical Hodgkin lymphoma. The CDR3 in this case is CASSLSWTGASYEQYF. The DNA reads TGTGCCAGCAGTTTATCTTGGACAGGGGCTTCCTACGAGCAGTACTTC.